This T cell receptor beta chain is drawn from a study of cytomegalovirus exposure and HLA in healthy donors (dated by TCRdb to between 2016 and 2019). Some background on the complete study: An earlier analysis of 587 of the donors reported approximately 260 Gb of sequence data and 117 million unique TCR beta sequences obtained from about 180 million T cells. Every repertoire in the discovery cohort had been generated on one and the same sequencing platform. Among a few hundred genotyped donors of the cohort, an average of 235,054 unique TCR beta nucleotide sequences were sequenced per donor, approximately 20% of them non-productive. A separate validation cohort of more than 100 different subjects was used in addition to the approximately 700-subject first cohort. The aim of the study was to test whether cataloging public T cell receptors could identify signatures of past pathogen exposure. Rather than using new phenotypic data, the later analysis identified candidate immune exposures from TCR beta sequences and from how often those sequences occurred across donors. Genome-wide SNP genotypes for about three fifths of the 666 donors were used in a later genetic analysis, which treated that subset as a discovery cohort. About 300 gigabases of sequencing data and 70 million to 85 million unique TCR sequences were included in an early release covering 550 to 650 HLA-typed donors. A handful of DR-DQ haplotypes were handled as single units for association and clustering because linkage in the cohort was strong. Class I and class II HLA loci were covered by the typing at four-digit resolution. In an earlier analysis of 587 of the donors, high-throughput TCR beta sequencing was used to judge whether each TCR beta V gene segment behaved as functional or pseudogenic. High-throughput TCR immunosequencing, statistical association of individual TCRs with disease status, and machine learning were combined to predict cytomegalovirus infection status. Among the roughly 430 genotyped donors, 81% belonged to the genetic ancestry cluster associated with self-reported Caucasian donors. Alongside the repertoire data, information on donor age, sex, ethnicity and CMV serostatus was compiled. The number of typed donors differed by locus: about 620-640 for A, B, C, DRB1 and DQB1; some 500 for DQA1; some 610 for DPA1; and roughly 490 for DPB1. The T cell repertoires of 666 subjects were profiled by immunosequencing and related to cytomegalovirus serostatus. In a later analysis, previously published TCR beta repertoires from hundreds of donors were re-analyzed and high-resolution HLA genotyping was added so that TCR occurrence patterns could be studied.

Findings and caveats that apply to the study as a whole: Compared with equally common non-associated chains, HLA-associated TCR beta chains in a later analysis were more clonally expanded and had lower generation probabilities. In a later analysis, several top co-occurrence clusters were reported to appear linked to parvovirus B19, influenza, CMV and Epstein-Barr virus. HLA typing was unavailable for some donors at each locus, so association tests used only the typed subset. In the study, about 150 TCR beta chains were listed as associated with cytomegalovirus. Linkage disequilibrium might explain the correlated functional status among segregating V segments, but an unknown experimental factor could not be excluded. Specific HLA alleles were associated with 15,000 to 20,000 TCR beta sequences at a false discovery rate of 0.05 in a later analysis. The authors suggested that the approach could potentially be generalized to other disease states and immunological phenotypes. Most TCR sequences were observed very rarely across donors, whereas some public TCRs were present in many individuals. CMV serostatus was the only immune exposure information available for the cohort. Strong co-occurrence of HLA alleles, especially DR and DQ, made assigning TCR associations to individual alleles difficult. In a later genetic analysis, fewer N-insertions in productive TCRs were reported among donors in an Asian-associated ancestry cluster than the roughly 710-donor mean. Cytomegalovirus status was reported to be diagnosed by the classifier with high specificity and sensitivity in both the original and validation cohorts. A further reported finding was that TCR beta sequences accurately predicted the HLA-A and HLA-B alleles for most subjects in the first cohort. Sequencing depth was assumed to be roughly uniform across donors in the presence/absence analyses, though that assumption may not hold. A few of the identified cytomegalovirus-associated TCR beta chains were confirmed in vitro to be specific for cytomegalovirus antigens. Only TCR beta chains were sequenced in this cohort, and the absence of alpha or paired-chain data limited detectable features. Because counts were too low, more than 15 rarely observed V segments, including chromosome 9 orphons, were left out of the earlier analysis of a few hundred of the donors. An association between a missense DCLRE1C variant and V-gene and J-gene trimming of TCR beta chains was found in a later genetic analysis and replicated in an independent cohort. A cluster of highly shared sequence variants was judged likely to be a technical artifact of the sequencing pipeline. Because the 87-base-pair reads could not distinguish some IMGT-functional V segments, including TRBV6-2 and TRBV6-3, those segments were excluded. In a later analysis, TCR association rates were found to vary across HLA loci, with the most associated TCRs seen for DRB1 alleles and the fewest for HLA-C alleles. In a later analysis, most CMV-associated TCR beta chains were found to appear HLA-restricted, with HLA associations seemingly driven largely by CMV exposure. An earlier analysis of 587 of the donors showed that most TCR beta V segments appeared in productive rearrangements either about 90% or about 30% of the time, which broadly matched IMGT annotations.

The cohort was made up of approximately 670 healthy bone marrow donors. At the time of sampling, every cohort member was nominally healthy, though immune exposures that went unrecorded were likely present. The donor was CMV seronegative and belonged to the group of 352 seronegative cohort members. A peripheral blood sample was collected from each donor, and TCR beta sequencing was performed on peripheral blood mononuclear cells. The Qiagen DNeasy Blood Extraction Kit was used to extract genomic DNA from the blood cell samples. Details on this clone: The antigen it binds to is not known. Within one base of it there is no much larger clone, and no base qualities were kept.

Library creation used the immunoSEQ multiplex PCR assay. For the multiplex PCR, a mixture combining 60 forward primers for TCR Vbeta segments and 13 reverse primers for TCR Jbeta segments was used. A multiplex PCR assay on genomic DNA amplified the CDR3 region of rearranged TCR beta genes. The Illumina HiSeq System was used to sequence the amplified TCR beta libraries as 87-base-pair reads. In the paper's pipeline: A later analysis tallied 80 million to 95 million unique TCR beta chains across the 650 to 750 repertoires, and about 12 million of those chains were shared by two or more donors. To remove PCR and sequencing errors, raw reads were error-corrected and collapsed into unique sequences using a nearest-neighbor algorithm that merged closely related sequences. CDR3 sequences were aligned to IMGT reference sequences to assign V, D and J gene segments. For a sequence to be retained, at least a six-nucleotide match to both a V gene segment and a J gene segment was required. Rearrangements were classified as productive when the CDR3 lacked stop codons and remained in frame with V and J, and all other rearrangements were classified as non-productive. CDR3 was defined according to IMGT convention as the region running from the second conserved V-encoded cysteine to the conserved J-encoded phenylalanine. In an earlier analysis of roughly 610 of the donors, sequences lacking an unambiguous match to a single V gene segment were excluded. An earlier analysis of a few hundred of the donors classified V segments as functional when productive rearrangements were above 56.7% and as segregating when the standard deviation between donors was above 5%. A statistical classification framework was built for diagnosing cytomegalovirus status from the catalog of TCR beta chain sequences. V and J gene assignment, in a later analysis, came from comparing TCR nucleotide sequences with IMGT/GENE-DB human TR gene sequences. The TCRdist pipeline was used in a later analysis to assign CDR3 sequences and most-parsimonious VDJ recombination scenarios. In a later analysis, every TCR beta chain was defined by the combination of its CDR3 amino acid sequence and its V-gene family, and reads without a unique V-gene family were dropped. A later analysis removed 592 highly shared, low-generation-probability nucleotide sequences to deal with suspected cross-contamination and a sequencing artifact. A later analysis calculated a clonal expansion index for each public chain from normalized within-repertoire ranks of inferred template counts. In a later analysis, generation probabilities were computed with a VDJ recombination model fitted to out-of-frame rearrangements, and the resulting probabilities were checked against IGoR. A later analysis scored TCR-TCR, TCR-HLA and TCR-CMV co-occurrence with hypergeometric tests, applying a repertoire-size bias correction to TCR pairs. In a later analysis, false discovery rates were estimated by permuting HLA or CMV assignments 20 times. In a later analysis, co-occurring TCRs were grouped with DBSCAN, and TCRdist sequence similarity was added when clustering was performed within HLA-allele-positive subsets. Repertoires with fewer than 30,000 or more than 120,000 public chains were left out of co-occurrence clustering, as were several repertoires with anomalous nucleotide sharing. Not all clones reach the TCRdb copy of this immuneACCESS table, which keeps in-frame sequences only. Checked studies attribute under half of the gap to unresolved V genes and leave the rest unexplained. The V and J calls and clone size were taken over from that table, and D and trimming were inferred from the DNA. This sample lists some 89,000 clones; about two thirds were detected once. The top ten clones comprise 8.2% of the sample.

The CDR3 runs 14 amino acids, cysteine and phenylalanine included. Just CDR3 DNA is preserved here, 42 bases in frame from base 1. The germline V gene specifies SNHLY as CDR1 and FYNNEI as CDR2. V loses 7 bases, J loses 8 bases, and the germline ends lie 20 bases apart. The receptor was derived from a man aged 60-69 years in good health and CMV-seronegative. Input material: PBMCs. In this chain, TRBV2 is recombined with TRBJ1-2, and TRBD1 may be the D gene, going by 6 matching bases. The nucleotide sequence reads as follows: TGTGCCAGCAACCTTGGGGGGGGCGCGGAGGGCTACACCTTC. Translated, this is CASNLGGGAEGYTF.